A single sample gave rise to the 3 T cell receptor beta chains below, sequenced in a study of blood T cells in healthy people across ages. The use of a sample-barcoded 5' primer and a J-beta primer mix characterized a second PCR of roughly 6 to 11 cycles. Via MiXCR, TCRdb re-called the 5' RACE reads, giving one row per CDR3 protein. Of about 1.5 million distinct CDR3 sequences detected, about 45% appear once; the ten largest clones hold about 3.8%. The sequenced material came from blood. These receptors came from a woman aged 18-29 years in good health.

The chain uses TRBV25-1 and TRBJ2-7; D is perhaps TRBD1 (5 bases). V gave up 6 bases and J gave up 4 bases, with 13 bases separating them. CDR3 length: 13 amino acids. Germline lookup yields CDR1 MGHDK and CDR2 SYGVNS. CDR3 in DNA: TGTGCCAGCAGCTTGGACAAAAGTTACGAGCAGTACTTC. Its protein product is CASSLDKSYEQYF.

The rearrangement links TRBV6-5 to TRBJ1-4, with D perhaps TRBD1 (5 bases). The CDR3 is 14 amino acids. Germline loops: CDR1 MNHEY, CDR2 SVGAGI. V shed 8 bases and J shed 8 bases, with 18 bases lying between them. CDR3 amino acids: CASGPGRVREKLFF. The CDR3 nucleotides are TGTGCCAGCGGCCCGGGGCGCGTTCGAGAAAAACTGTTTTTT.

About this clonotype itself: An end of the junction does not agree with germline; a read error may underlie this. The chain is built from TRBV12-3 or TRBV12-4 and TRBJ1-6, with D uncertain. The CDR3 loop spans 13 amino acids. The CDR3 reads CASSASYNSPLHF. The CDR3 bases are TGTGCCAGCAGTGCGTCCTATAATTCGCCCCTCCACTTT.